Given below is one T cell receptor beta chain in context. Antigen: not known. This sample was included in a study of CD8+CD57+ T cells in acquired aplastic anemia. The wider study: Across the sorted CD4+ and CD8+ cells, DNA amounts averaged roughly 3 ug.

TCR beta VDJ and CDR3 profiling used genomic DNA as template. TCRdb called the reads again in MiXCR, with one record for every CDR3 protein. The sample consists of about 75,000 distinct CDR3 sequences, about three quarters of them appearing once. The CDR3 length is 14 residues. With 6 bases clipped from V and 10 bases from J, the junction kept 12 bases outside the gene matches. Germline V CDR1 and CDR2: WSHSY, SAAADI. The sequenced patients had an expansion of CD8+CD57+ cells seen by flow cytometry. The patients all had a severe acquired aplastic anemia diagnosis. The blood sampling took place in patients who had so far received no therapy. Study results and limitations: The study found no significant CD8+ Simpson's diversity difference between patients and controls.

The sample comprised sorted CD4+, CD8+, or CD8+CD57+ T cells (not recorded which) from PBMCs. This receptor was obtained from a human donor with aplastic anemia. V usage is TRBV10-2 and J usage is TRBJ2-1, with TRBD2 matching 7 bases. The CDR3 loop reads CASRSGGSIIEQFF. The CDR3 DNA reads TGCGCCAGCAGGTCGGGCGGGAGCATCATAGAGCAGTTCTTC.